This entry is about one T cell receptor (beta chain). The data are from a study of blood T cell repertoires in COVID-19. Study summary: Spain, Italy and the United States supplied samples that represented acute and convalescent COVID-19. The cDNA or gDNA used as material had been derived from T cells, B-cell-depleted T cells, or PBMCs.

The protocol was immunoSEQ multiplex PCR, while the TCRdb copy is restricted to in-frame clones and leaves out a portion. The sample carries about 51,000 clones, around 85% recorded once. Germline-derived CDR1 and CDR2 are MDHEN and SYDVKM. The CDR3 has 17 amino acids. J was trimmed by 5 bases and V by 3 bases; bases with no gene match: 4. This chain links TRBV28 with TRBJ2-2; 15 nucleotides line up with TRBD2. The sequence derives from a man between 45 and 60 years old with acute or convalescent COVID-19. Sample: peripheral blood. This CDR3 reads CASSFWGLAGGTGELFF. CDR3 DNA sequence: TGTGCCAGCAGTTTTTGGGGACTAGCGGGAGGTACCGGGGAGCTGTTTTTT.